A selection of T cell receptor beta chains follows, all from one sample in a study of blood T cell repertoires in COVID-19. Repertoires were generated with immunoSEQ multiplex PCR, while TCRdb's copy carries only in-frame clones and drops some. In the table there are more than 85,000 clones, 87% of which are singletons. Input material: peripheral blood. The origin of the receptors is a human donor in a cohort sampled during active COVID-19. The CDR3 runs from the conserved cysteine through the conserved F or W. D genes are given only for firm matches. Some rows mark clone size as missing; the rest say once, few, many or name a class of expanded clone.

>-|-|TRBV3-1/TRBV3-2|TRBJ1-1
TGTGCCAGCAGCCAAGGGAACAGCCATACTGATTTT
CASSQGNSHTDF
>many|TRBD2|TRBV27|TRBJ2-7
TGTGCCAGCAGTTTGCGGGAGTACTACGAGCAGTACTTC
CASSLREYYEQYF
>-|TRBD2|TRBV7-3|TRBJ2-1
TGTGCCAGCAGGGACCCCGGGAGGCATGAGCAGTTCTTC
CASRDPGRHEQFF
>-|-|TRBV3-1/TRBV3-2|TRBJ1-2
TGTGCCAGCAGCCAAGGAGCGAACTATGGCTACACCTTC
CASSQGANYGYTF
>-|TRBD2|TRBV7-2|TRBJ2-2
TGTGCCAGCAGCTTAGAGGGGACTAGCGGCACCGGGGAGCTGTTTTTT
CASSLEGTSGTGELFF
>-|-|TRBV10-3|TRBJ2-1
TGTGCCATCAGTGAGAATTTCAGGGGTTCCTACAATGAGCAGTTCTTC
CAISENFRGSYNEQFF
>-|TRBD2|TRBV27|TRBJ2-4
TGTGCCAGCGGTCAGGGACTAGCGGGGAAAAACATTCAGTACTTC
CASGQGLAGKNIQYF
>-|TRBD2|TRBV29-1|TRBJ2-1
TGCAGCGCCTATAGCGGGGGCCTGTACAATGAGCAGTTCTTC
CSAYSGGLYNEQFF
>-|-|TRBV5-1|TRBJ2-2
TGCGCCAGCAGCCCCTCGGGGGGCCGGACCGGGGAGCTGTTTTTT
CASSPSGGRTGELFF
>-|TRBD1|TRBV18|TRBJ2-2
TGTGCCAGCTTCTCAATTTTGGACAGGTCCCCCGGGGAGCTGTTTTTT
CASFSILDRSPGELFF
>-|-|TRBV28|TRBJ1-5
TGTGCCAGCAGTCCTCAAAGGGGCCCCCAGCATTTT
CASSPQRGPQHF
>-|-|TRBV29-1|TRBJ1-2
TGCAGCGTCGGGGGGGGCTCGGGCTATGGCTACACCTTC
CSVGGGSGYGYTF
>-|TRBD2|TRBV6-5|TRBJ2-5
TGTGCCAGCAGTTACTCGGGGACTAGCAAAGAGACCCAGTACTTC
CASSYSGTSKETQYF
>-|-|TRBV30|TRBJ1-1
TGTGCCTGGAGTCGACAGAGGAACACTGAAGCTTTCTTT
CAWSRQRNTEAFF
>-|TRBD1|TRBV19|TRBJ1-5
TGTGCCAGTAAGCGGGACAGGGTTGTGGATCAGCCCCAGCATTTT
CASKRDRVVDQPQHF
>-|-|TRBV25-1|TRBJ2-7
TGTGCCAGCAGTGGGTCAGGGTATAGCAACGAGCAGTACTTC
CASSGSGYSNEQYF
>once|-|TRBV27|TRBJ1-4
TGTGCCAGCAGCCTTACACACCTCCTTCATAATGAAAAACTGTTTTTT
CASSLTHLLHNEKLFF
>-|TRBD1|TRBV6-5|TRBJ1-1
TGTGCCAGCATCCATCAGGGGGACTGGACTGAAGCTTTCTTT
CASIHQGDWTEAFF
>-|-|TRBV2|TRBJ2-1
TGTGCCAGCAGTGACCGGACAGCGCGATCTAGCTCTGAGCAGTTCTTC
CASSDRTARSSSEQFF
>-|TRBD1|TRBV5-1|TRBJ1-2
TGCGCCAGCAGCTTGGCTCAGGGGGCGAGACCTGTCGATGGCTACACCTTC
CASSLAQGARPVDGYTF
>-|TRBD1|TRBV18|TRBJ1-2
TGTGCCAGCTCAGCACGCGGGACAGGGGATTACTATGGCTACACCTTC
CASSARGTGDYYGYTF
>-|TRBD1|TRBV5-1|TRBJ2-5
TGCGCCAGCAGCCCGAGGACAGGGGGAGAGACCCAGTACTTC
CASSPRTGGETQYF
>few|-|TRBV7-9|TRBJ1-4
TGTGCCAGCAGCCCTTCCCCCAGGACAACTAATGAAAAACTGTTTTTT
CASSPSPRTTNEKLFF
>once|-|TRBV11-1|TRBJ2-1
TGTGCCAGCAGCGGAGGTAGTCTAAACAATGAGCAGTTCTTC
CASSGGSLNNEQFF
>-|TRBD1|TRBV5-6|TRBJ2-1
TGTGCCAGCAGCGGACAGGGCCTGTACAATGAGCAGTTCTTC
CASSGQGLYNEQFF
>many|TRBD1|TRBV30|TRBJ1-2
TGTGCCTGGAGCGGCACAGGGGGAGGCTACACCTTC
CAWSGTGGGYTF